One and the same sample provided the 28 T cell receptor beta chains below, sequenced in a study of identical twins. TCRdb reprocessed the 5' RACE reads via MiXCR and lists one record per CDR3 protein. The sample comprises about 470,000 distinct CDR3 sequences, roughly 24% of which are singletons, and roughly 2.8% rests with the top ten. The sample was also linked to a second study, of T cells expressing NK-cell markers.

The sample taken for sequencing was CD4+ T cells sorted from blood. The origin of the receptors is a woman younger than 35 in good health.

The V call is TRBV15, the J call TRBJ1-4, with no clear D. V was cut by 4 bases and J by 5 bases, with 14 bases left in between. The germline CDR1 and CDR2 sequences are LNHNV and YYDKDF (reference sequence). This CDR3 is built from 15 residues. The CDR3 coding sequence is TGTGCCACCAGCAACCAACTGGAATCGAATGAAAAACTGTTTTTT. As protein: CATSNQLESNEKLFF.

J is TRBJ2-7 and V is TRBV10-2; no clear D. Trimming shortened V by 8 bases and J by 1 base, and 12 bases separated the two germline ends. This CDR3 contains 13 residues. Germline-derived CDR1 and CDR2 are WSHSY and SAAADI. The CDR3, as DNA: TGCGCCAGCCTTAATGTTAGGTCCTACGAGCAGTACTTC. Translated: CASLNVRSYEQYF.

The table lists this clonotype with a few counts. This sequence joins TRBV14 and TRBJ1-3; no definite D call. CDR1 and CDR2 (germline): SGHDN, FVKESK. The CDR3 contains 14 residues. V was trimmed by 6 bases and J by 0 bases, leaving 9 bases between them. This CDR3 reads CASRRRASGNTIYF. DNA of the CDR3: TGTGCCAGCAGACGACGTGCCTCTGGAAACACCATATATTTT.

This clonotype was detected once. The chain couples TRBV7-3 to TRBJ2-2, with 9 bases fitting TRBD1. CDR1 is SGHTA and CDR2 is FQGTGA in the germline V gene. CDR3 length: 15 residues. The V and J ends lost 6 bases and 7 bases, in that order; junction bases with no gene match: 9. The DNA for the CDR3 is TGTGCCAGCAGGGCACAGGGGGCGCTACGCGGGGAGCTGTTTTTT. Its translation is CASRAQGALRGELFF.

The V and J genes are TRBV9 and TRBJ2-1; possibly TRBD2 for D (5 bases). Looked up from germline, CDR1 is SGDLS and CDR2 is YYNGEE. Trimming pared 3 bases from V and 1 base from J, leaving 20 bases between. The CDR3 runs to 18 residues. CDR3 protein: CASSAPGEGAESYNEQFF. CDR3 DNA: TGTGCCAGCAGCGCCCCAGGTGAGGGTGCGGAATCCTACAATGAGCAGTTCTTC.

This clonotype has more than one count but fewer than ten. CDR3 sequence: CASSRGTGGDTEAFF. Here the CDR3 DNA reads TGTGCCAGCAGCCGGGGGACAGGTGGGGACACTGAAGCTTTCTTT. V is TRBV4-2 and J is TRBJ1-1; TRBD1 matches at 8 bases. J lost 3 bases, V lost 4 bases, and 7 bases had no gene match. The CDR3 length is 15 residues. In germline, CDR1 is LGHNA, CDR2 YNFKEQ.

V is TRBV20-1 and J is TRBJ1-1; D perhaps matches TRBD1 (6 bases). Germline V CDR1 and CDR2: DFQATT, SNEGSKA (reference sequence). CDR3 length equals 13 residues. With 6 bases removed from V and 3 bases from J, the gap between germline ends came to 14 bases. DNA for the CDR3: TGCAGTGCGATGAGGGGGGCCGACACTGAAGCTTTCTTT. Translating gives CSAMRGADTEAFF.

This chain links TRBV12-3 or TRBV12-4 with TRBJ2-5; the match to TRBD1 covers 10 bases. CDR3 length: 14 amino acids. The V and J ends lost 5 bases and 6 bases, in that order; junction bases with no gene match: 6. As DNA, the CDR3 is TGTGCCAGCAGTCTCCGACAGGGGGCTCAGACCCAGTACTTC. Translated, it gives CASSLRQGAQTQYF.

J is TRBJ2-2 and V is TRBV20-1; D may be TRBD2 (6 bases). Trimming shortened V by 3 bases and J by 4 bases, and 12 bases separated the two germline ends. The CDR3 consists of 14 residues. Germline V gene lookup returns CDR1 DFQATT and CDR2 SNEGSKA (reference sequence). The CDR3 region is CSARGDGSTGELFF. The CDR3 region has the DNA TGCAGTGCTAGGGGGGACGGGAGCACCGGGGAGCTGTTTTTT.

This clonotype has a count of ten or more. The J gene is TRBJ2-1, the V gene TRBV20-1, with D tentatively TRBD1 (7 bases). The length of the CDR3 is 13 residues. Trimming took 3 bases from V and 6 from J, leaving 12 bases between them. Germline CDR1 DFQATT, CDR2 SNEGSKA (reference sequence). CDR3 amino acids: CSASPGGGNEQFF. The CDR3, as DNA: TGCAGTGCTAGTCCAGGGGGAGGCAATGAGCAGTTCTTC.

This rearrangement joins TRBV5-6 to TRBJ2-7; maybe TRBD2 (7 bases). The CDR3 is made up of 14 amino acids. Germline loops: CDR1 SGHDT, CDR2 YYEEEE. The V end lost 8 bases, the J end lost 3 bases, and 18 bases lay between the germline ends. The DNA of the CDR3 is TGTGCCAGGAGCCCGGGGGGCCTCGTCTACGAGCAGTACTTC. This gives the protein CARSPGGLVYEQYF.

This rearrangement joins TRBV20-1 to TRBJ2-7; maybe TRBD1 (6 bases). Trimming stripped 7 bases from V and 2 bases from J, with 12 bases between. The germline gives CDR1 DFQATT, CDR2 SNEGSKA (reference sequence). The CDR3 extends over 12 amino acids. CDR3 DNA: TGCAGTGTTGGAGAGGGGGCCTACGAGCAGTACTTC. Protein product: CSVGEGAYEQYF.

This clonotype was recorded many times. The rearrangement joins TRBV6-2 or TRBV6-3 to TRBJ2-1, with D unclear. The germline V gene has CDR1 MNHEY and CDR2 SVGEGT. The V gene lost 1 base and the J gene lost 10 bases, with 5 bases spanning the gap. The CDR3 is 11 residues long. The CDR3 reads CASSYYGEQFF. The CDR3 DNA is TGTGCCAGCAGTTACTATGGGGAGCAGTTCTTC.

This clonotype was detected ten times or more. Mismatch with germline at one junction end may stem from a read error. The chain links TRBV5-1 to TRBJ2-1; D is perhaps TRBD2 (5 bases). The CDR3 contains 14 residues. CDR1 is SGHRS, CDR2 YFSETQ, per germline. The CDR3 sequence is CASSLRDSYNEQFF. The CDR3 coding sequence is TGTGCCAGCAGTCTCCGGGACTCCTACAATGAGCAGTTCTTC.

The chain recombines TRBV6-1 with TRBJ1-6, with TRBD1 identical over 9 bases. This CDR3 region has 14 residues. The junction had 8 bases not matched to a gene; V was cut back by 6 bases and J by 11 bases. Germline values: CDR1 MNHNS, CDR2 SASEGT. DNA for the CDR3: TGTGCCAGCAGAAGGACAGGGGTAGGGGCACCCCTCCACTTT. It encodes CASRRTGVGAPLHF.

This chain uses TRBV6-1 with TRBJ1-2, with a weak D call TRBD1 (5 bases). The germline V and J ends were trimmed by 2 bases and 8 bases, with 15 bases remaining between them. Germline CDR1 is MNHNS and CDR2 is SASEGT. This CDR3 is 14 amino acids long. The CDR3, as DNA: TGTGCCAGCAGTGAACGGGCAGGGAAAGGCGGCTACACCTTC. Its protein product is CASSERAGKGGYTF.

This sequence joins TRBV11-2 and TRBJ2-1, with TRBD1 as a possible D gene (5 bases). The ends were cut back, 5 bases at V and 5 bases at J, with 10 bases in the middle. The CDR3 has 13 residues. Germline V CDR1 and CDR2: SGHAT, FQNNGV. This CDR3 reads CASSPGHNNEQFF. Here the CDR3 DNA reads TGTGCCAGCAGCCCAGGACACAACAATGAGCAGTTCTTC.

This clonotype was seen many times. V gene TRBV3-1 combines with J gene TRBJ2-3; no reliable D call. The CDR3 consists of 14 residues. Deletions cut 4 bases from V and 5 bases from J, with 13 bases between. CDR1 is LGHDT and CDR2 is YNNKEL in the germline V gene (reference sequence). CDR3 DNA: TGTGCCAGCAGCCCCAGAGGTGTCGTAGATACGCAGTATTTT. Its translation: CASSPRGVVDTQYF.

V and J are TRBV5-6 and TRBJ2-2, with D possibly being TRBD1 (5 bases). The CDR3 loop spans 15 amino acids. Germline CDR1 is SGHDT and CDR2 is YYEEEE. The V gene lost 0 bases and the J gene lost 1 base, with 7 bases spanning the gap. The CDR3: CASSLDRRNTGELFF. CDR3 in DNA: TGTGCCAGCAGCTTGGACAGGAGGAACACCGGGGAGCTGTTTTTT.

There are a few counts of this clonotype. The chain joins TRBV5-1 to TRBJ2-1, with no clear D. Germline lookup yields CDR1 SGHRS and CDR2 YFSETQ. The germline V and J ends were trimmed by 4 bases and 8 bases, with 7 bases remaining between them. This CDR3 spans 11 amino acids. The CDR3 region is CASSIDHEQFF. The CDR3 nucleotides are TGCGCCAGCAGCATAGACCATGAGCAGTTCTTC.

This clonotype was seen more than once but under ten times. The genes are TRBV7-6 and TRBJ1-1; D ambiguous. The CDR3 covers 15 residues. Germline CDR1 reads SGHVS; CDR2 reads FNYEAQ. The ends were cut back, 5 bases at V and 4 bases at J, with 17 bases in the middle. In DNA, the CDR3 is TGTGCCAGCAGCCCCCTCGGATTAGGAGGCACTGAAGCTTTCTTT. Its translation: CASSPLGLGGTEAFF.

The chain carries TRBV21-1 and TRBJ2-5; TRBD1, the table's D call, was not compared with the DNA. TRBV21-1 has pseudogene status. The CDR3 is made up of 15 amino acids. The CDR3 bases are TGTGCCAGCCTTTCTGGCTGCGACCCCCCGAAGACCCAGTACTTC. Amino acids: CASLSGCDPPKTQYF.

This clonotype was observed a few times. The chain links TRBV15 to TRBJ2-7; no definite D call. V gave up 1 base and J gave up 4 bases, with 5 bases separating them. The CDR3 loop spans 12 amino acids. CDR1 is LNHNV and CDR2 is YYDKDF in the germline V gene (reference sequence). CDR3 amino acids: CATSRGVYEQYF. DNA of the CDR3: TGTGCCACCAGCAGAGGGGTATACGAGCAGTACTTC.

The sample holds a few counts of this clonotype. A junction boundary mismatches the germline segment, possibly from a read error. V usage is TRBV4-2 and J usage is TRBJ2-3; D is uncertain. This CDR3 region has 16 residues. Germline CDR1 reads LGHNA; CDR2 reads YNFKEQ. This chain's CDR3 is CASSQDLGWGTDTQYF. The CDR3 DNA sequence: TGCGCCAGCAGCCAAGATTTAGGATGGGGCACAGATACGCAGTATTTT.

This sequence joins TRBV5-1 and TRBJ2-1; perhaps TRBD2 as D (5 bases). There are 15 residues in the CDR3. Germline assignment: CDR1 SGHRS and CDR2 YFSETQ. V lost 3 bases to trimming and J lost 2 bases, with 12 bases between them. The CDR3 nucleotides read TGCGCCAGCAGCTATAGCGATGGGGCCTACAATGAGCAGTTCTTC. Its translation: CASSYSDGAYNEQFF.

This clonotype has more than one count but fewer than ten. The genes are TRBV10-3 and TRBJ2-6; D is uncertain. In germline, CDR1 is ENHRY, CDR2 SYGVKD. The CDR3 loop spans 15 amino acids. V lost 4 bases to trimming and J lost 0 bases, with 7 bases between them. This CDR3 reads CAISVSPSGANVLTF. DNA for the CDR3: TGTGCCATCAGTGTCTCCCCCTCTGGGGCCAACGTCCTGACTTTC.

The chain employs TRBV27 and TRBJ2-5; D uncertain. Germline V lookup: CDR1 MNHEY, CDR2 SMNVEV (reference sequence). The CDR3 is 13 residues long. Trimming took 5 bases from V and 4 from J, leaving 11 bases between them. CDR3 residues: CASSRQPRETQYF. CDR3 bases: TGTGCCAGCAGTCGACAACCGAGAGAGACCCAGTACTTC.

This clonotype was seen more than once but under ten times. V and J are TRBV7-2 and TRBJ2-1; TRBD1 matches 7 bases. Germline CDR1 is SGHTA and CDR2 is FQGNSA. The length of the CDR3 is 12 residues. V shed 3 bases, J shed 12 bases, and the junction held 5 bases outside the gene matches. CDR3 sequence reads: CASSFENRGQFF. The CDR3 bases are TGTGCCAGCAGCTTCGAGAACAGGGGGCAGTTCTTC.